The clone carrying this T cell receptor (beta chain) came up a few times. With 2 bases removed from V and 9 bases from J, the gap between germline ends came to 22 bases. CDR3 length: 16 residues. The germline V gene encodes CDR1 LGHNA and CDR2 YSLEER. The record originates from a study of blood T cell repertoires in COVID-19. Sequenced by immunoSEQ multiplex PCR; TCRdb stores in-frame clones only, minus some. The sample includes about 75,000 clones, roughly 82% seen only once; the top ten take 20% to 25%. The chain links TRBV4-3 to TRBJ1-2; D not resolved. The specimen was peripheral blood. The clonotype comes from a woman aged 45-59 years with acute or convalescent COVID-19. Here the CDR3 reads CASSQFTIDAVNSYTF. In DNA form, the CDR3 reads TGCGCCAGCAGCCAATTCACCATCGACGCGGTAAATAGCTACACCTTC.